The source of this TCR beta chain is a study of cytomegalovirus exposure and HLA in healthy donors. Across the whole study: In an earlier analysis, 95 million to 140 million unique TCR beta sequences were found from 200 million or so T cells. Study-wide results and limits: Later, TCR association rates were found to vary by HLA locus, highest for DRB1 and lowest for HLA-C. Most of the TCR beta V segments (in an earlier analysis) were productive either about 90% or about 30% of the time.

About this clone itself: Its antigen is not known.

CDR3 length equals 16 residues. Germline V gene data show CDR1 as SEHNR and CDR2 as FQNEAQ (reference sequence). V lost 3 bases and J lost 5; bases outside the gene matches: 4. Primers included in the PCR were 60 Vbeta and 13 Jbeta primers. This table comes from immunoSEQ multiplex PCR, and its TCRdb copy is limited to in-frame clones, with some not included. The sample carries fewer than 200,000 clones, 80% recorded once. Sequencing was carried out using PBMCs. The sequence came from a man aged 25 to 40 in good health and CMV-seronegative. The chain uses TRBV7-9 and TRBJ2-3; 14 positions match TRBD2. CDR3 loop: CASSFGLAGGRDTQYF. CDR3 coding DNA: TGTGCCAGCAGCTTTGGACTAGCGGGAGGAAGAGATACGCAGTATTTT.